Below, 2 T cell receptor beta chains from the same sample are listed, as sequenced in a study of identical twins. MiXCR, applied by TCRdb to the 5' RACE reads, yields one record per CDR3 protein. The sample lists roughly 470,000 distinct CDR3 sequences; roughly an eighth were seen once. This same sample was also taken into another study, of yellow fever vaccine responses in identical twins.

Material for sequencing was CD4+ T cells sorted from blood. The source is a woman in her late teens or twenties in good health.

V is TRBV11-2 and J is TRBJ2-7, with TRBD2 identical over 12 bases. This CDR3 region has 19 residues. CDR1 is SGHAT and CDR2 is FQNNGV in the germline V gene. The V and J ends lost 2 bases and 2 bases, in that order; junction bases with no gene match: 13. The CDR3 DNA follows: TGTGCCAGCAGCTTAACAGCGCTAGCGGGGGGGCTTATTCCCTACGAGCAGTACTTC. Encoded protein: CASSLTALAGGLIPYEQYF.

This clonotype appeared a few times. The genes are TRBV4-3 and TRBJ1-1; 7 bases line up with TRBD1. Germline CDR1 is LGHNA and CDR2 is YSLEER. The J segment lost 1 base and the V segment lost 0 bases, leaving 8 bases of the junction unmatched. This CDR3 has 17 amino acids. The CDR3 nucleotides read TGCGCCAGCAGCCAAGACCCCCTAGGACAGGCGAACACTGAAGCTTTCTTT. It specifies CASSQDPLGQANTEAFF.